A selection of T cell receptor beta chains follows, all from one sample in a study of blood T cell repertoires in COVID-19. The method was immunoSEQ multiplex PCR; TCRdb's version includes in-frame clones alone and lacks a portion of them. The profile shows around 80,000 clones, 65% to 85% of them singletons. The sequenced sample consisted of peripheral blood. The receptors shown here come from a man aged 45-65 years with COVID-19, enrolled during active disease. CDR3s include the opening cysteine and the closing phenylalanine or tryptophan. D genes are given only for firm matches. Some rows have no size entry. The others give once, few or many, or a class for an expanded clone.

TRBV4-1,.,TRBJ2-7,few,TGCGCCAGCAGCCAAGTCACAGGGAAGGGATTCGGCGAGCAGTACTTC,CASSQVTGKGFGEQYF
TRBV13,.,TRBJ1-4,.,TGTGCCAGCAGCTTTAGGGGAATGAAACTGTTTTTT,CASSFRGMKLFF
TRBV3-1/TRBV3-2,TRBD2,TRBJ2-7,.,TGTGCCAGCAGCCAACTAGCGGGAGCCTACGAGCAGTACTTC,CASSQLAGAYEQYF
TRBV10-2,TRBD2,TRBJ2-7,.,TGCGCCAGCAGCCCGGGACTAATCTTCTACGAGCAGTACTTC,CASSPGLIFYEQYF
TRBV4-1,.,TRBJ2-7,once,TGCGCCAGCAGCCAAGCCTGGACAGTCTCCTACGAGCAGTACTTC,CASSQAWTVSYEQYF
TRBV28,.,TRBJ1-2,.,TGTGCCAGCAGTTTAAACAGGGACTATGGCTACACCTTC,CASSLNRDYGYTF
TRBV10-3,.,TRBJ2-7,.,TGTGCCACCGCGAGGGGGACTATAAAATACGAGCAGTACTTC,CATARGTIKYEQYF
TRBV3-1/TRBV3-2,.,TRBJ2-7,.,TGTGCCAGCAGCCCCGGTTTGGGGCTGAGTGGCCCGCGCTACGAGCAGTACTTC,CASSPGLGLSGPRYEQYF
TRBV4-1,TRBD1,TRBJ1-5,few,TGCGCCAGCAGCCAAGATCAGACAGGGGGCGGCAATCAGCCCCAGCATTTT,CASSQDQTGGGNQPQHF
TRBV30,.,TRBJ2-7,.,TGTGCCTGGAGCCTTGGGAGTTGGTCCTACGAGCAGTACTTC,CAWSLGSWSYEQYF
TRBV3-1/TRBV3-2,TRBD2,TRBJ2-2,.,TGTGCCAGCAGCGCCGCTAGCGGGACCGGGGAGCTGTTTTTT,CASSAASGTGELFF
TRBV7-2,TRBD1,TRBJ1-5,.,TGTGCCAGCAGCCTACAGGGGGATATAGGTCAGCCCCAGCATTTT,CASSLQGDIGQPQHF
TRBV5-8,.,TRBJ1-4,.,TGTGCCAGCAGCTTGGCCCTAGGAAATAATGAAAAACTGTTTTTT,CASSLALGNNEKLFF